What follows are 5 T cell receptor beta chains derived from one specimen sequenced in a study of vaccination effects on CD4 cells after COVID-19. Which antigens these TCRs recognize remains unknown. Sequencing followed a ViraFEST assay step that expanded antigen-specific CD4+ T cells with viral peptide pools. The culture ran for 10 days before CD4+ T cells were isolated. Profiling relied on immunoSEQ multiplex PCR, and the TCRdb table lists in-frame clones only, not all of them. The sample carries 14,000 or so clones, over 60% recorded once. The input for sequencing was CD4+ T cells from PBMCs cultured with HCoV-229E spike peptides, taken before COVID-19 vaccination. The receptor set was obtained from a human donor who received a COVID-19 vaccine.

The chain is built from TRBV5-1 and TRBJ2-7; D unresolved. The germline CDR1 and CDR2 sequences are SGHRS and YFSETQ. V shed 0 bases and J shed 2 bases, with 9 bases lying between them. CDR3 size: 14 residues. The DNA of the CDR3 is TGCGCCAGCAGCTTGGTTCCAGGTACCTACGAGCAGTACTTC. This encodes CASSLVPGTYEQYF.

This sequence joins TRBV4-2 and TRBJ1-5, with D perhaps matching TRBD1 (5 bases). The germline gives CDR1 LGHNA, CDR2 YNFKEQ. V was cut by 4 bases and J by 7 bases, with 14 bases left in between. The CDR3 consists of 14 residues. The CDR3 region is CASSPRQFSQPQHF. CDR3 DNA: TGTGCCAGCAGCCCCCGACAGTTTAGCCAGCCCCAGCATTTT.

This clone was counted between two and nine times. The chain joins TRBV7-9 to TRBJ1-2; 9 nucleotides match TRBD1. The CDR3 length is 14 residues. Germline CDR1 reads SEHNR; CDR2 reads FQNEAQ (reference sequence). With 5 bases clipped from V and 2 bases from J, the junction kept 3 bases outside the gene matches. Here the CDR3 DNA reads TGTGCCAGCAGCCGGACAGGGGTAAACTATGGCTACACCTTC. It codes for CASSRTGVNYGYTF.

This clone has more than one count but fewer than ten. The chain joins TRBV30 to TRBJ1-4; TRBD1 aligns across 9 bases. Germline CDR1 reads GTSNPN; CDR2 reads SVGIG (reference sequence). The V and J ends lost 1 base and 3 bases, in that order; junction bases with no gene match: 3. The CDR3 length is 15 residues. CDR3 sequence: CAWSDTGGANEKLFF. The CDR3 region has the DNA TGTGCCTGGAGTGATACAGGGGGCGCTAATGAAAAACTGTTTTTT.

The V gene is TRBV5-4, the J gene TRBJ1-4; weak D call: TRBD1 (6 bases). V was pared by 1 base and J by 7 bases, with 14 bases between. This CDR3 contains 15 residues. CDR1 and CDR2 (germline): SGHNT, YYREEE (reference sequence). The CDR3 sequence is CASSLYRDNGEKLFF. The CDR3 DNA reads TGTGCCAGCAGCTTGTACCGGGACAACGGTGAAAAACTGTTTTTT. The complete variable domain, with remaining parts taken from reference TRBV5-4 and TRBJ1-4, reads ETGVTQSPTHLIKTRGQQVTLRCSSQSGHNTVSWYQQALGQGPQFIFQYYREEENGRGNFPPRFSGLQFPNYSSELNVNALELDDSALYLCASSLYRDNGEKLFFGSGTQLSVL.